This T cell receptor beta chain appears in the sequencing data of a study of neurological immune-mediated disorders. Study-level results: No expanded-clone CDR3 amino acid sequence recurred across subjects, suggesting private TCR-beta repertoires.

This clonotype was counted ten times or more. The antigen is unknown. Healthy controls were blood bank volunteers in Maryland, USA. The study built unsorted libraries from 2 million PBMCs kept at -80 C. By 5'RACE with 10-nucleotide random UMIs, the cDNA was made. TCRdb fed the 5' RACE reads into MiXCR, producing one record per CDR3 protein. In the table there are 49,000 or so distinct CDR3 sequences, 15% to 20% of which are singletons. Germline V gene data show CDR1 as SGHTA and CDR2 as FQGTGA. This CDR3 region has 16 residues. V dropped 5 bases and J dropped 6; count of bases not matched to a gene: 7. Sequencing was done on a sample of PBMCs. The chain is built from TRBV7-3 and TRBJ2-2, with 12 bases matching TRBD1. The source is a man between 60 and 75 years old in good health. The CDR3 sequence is CASSATGTGGPGELFF. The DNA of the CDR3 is TGTGCCAGCAGCGCCACCGGGACAGGGGGCCCCGGGGAGCTGTTTTTT.